This T cell receptor beta chain is drawn from a study of cytomegalovirus exposure and HLA in healthy donors. General study points: Researchers reported from a later analysis that most CMV-associated TCR beta chains appeared HLA-restricted. Some V segments, TRBV6-2 and TRBV6-3 among them, were indistinguishable and were therefore excluded. A later analysis reportedly found that, within productive TCRs, an Asian-associated ancestry cluster had fewer N-insertions than the mean observed across the approximately 700 donors.

Germline V gene data show CDR1 as SNHLY and CDR2 as FYNNEI. Trimming at V came to 8 bases and at J to 4 bases, leaving 9 bases not matched to a gene. The CDR3 consists of 14 residues. As regards this clone: What it binds is not known.

Primers: 60 Vbeta forward and 13 Jbeta reverse. The repertoire was sequenced with immunoSEQ multiplex PCR; TCRdb's copy has only in-frame clones and lacks some. This sample contains approximately 120,000 clones. The chain links TRBV2 to TRBJ2-7; 9 bases align to TRBD2. This TCR was sampled from a man aged 25 to 40 in good health and CMV-seronegative. The specimen was PBMCs. This chain's CDR3 is CASWGLAEEYEQYF. CDR3 sequence (DNA): TGTGCCAGCTGGGGACTAGCTGAAGAGTACGAGCAGTACTTC. Supplemented by reference TRBV2 and TRBJ2-7, the full variable domain reads EPEVTQTPSHQVTQMGQEVILRCVPISNHLYFYWYRQILGQKVEFLVSFYNNEISEKSEIFDDQFSVERPDGSNFTLKIRSTKLEDSAMYFCASWGLAEEYEQYFGPGTRLTVT.